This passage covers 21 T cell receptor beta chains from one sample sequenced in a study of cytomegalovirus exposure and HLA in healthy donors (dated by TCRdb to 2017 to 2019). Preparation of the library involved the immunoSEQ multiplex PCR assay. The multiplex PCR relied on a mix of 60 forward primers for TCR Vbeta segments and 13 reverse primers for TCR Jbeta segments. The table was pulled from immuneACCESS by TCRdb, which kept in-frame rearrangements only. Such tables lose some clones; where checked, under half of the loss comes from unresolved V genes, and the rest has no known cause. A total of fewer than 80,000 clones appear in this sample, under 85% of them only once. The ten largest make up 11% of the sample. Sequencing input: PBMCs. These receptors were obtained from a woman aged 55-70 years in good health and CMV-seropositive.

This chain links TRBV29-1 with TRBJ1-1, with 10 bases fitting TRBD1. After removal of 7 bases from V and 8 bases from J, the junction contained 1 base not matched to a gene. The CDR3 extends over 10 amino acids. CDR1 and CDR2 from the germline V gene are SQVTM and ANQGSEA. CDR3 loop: CSGDRGEAFF. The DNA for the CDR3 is TGCAGCGGGGACAGGGGAGAAGCTTTCTTT.

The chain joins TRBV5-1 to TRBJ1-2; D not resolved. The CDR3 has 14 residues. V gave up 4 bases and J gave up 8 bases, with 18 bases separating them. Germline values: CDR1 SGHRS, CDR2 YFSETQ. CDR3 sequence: CASSLNGRREGYTF. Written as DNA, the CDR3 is TGCGCCAGCAGCCTCAATGGACGCCGGGAAGGCTACACCTTC.

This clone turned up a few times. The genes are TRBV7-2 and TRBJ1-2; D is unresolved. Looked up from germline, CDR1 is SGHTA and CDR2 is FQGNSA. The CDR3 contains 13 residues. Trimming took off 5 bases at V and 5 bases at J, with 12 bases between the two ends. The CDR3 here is CASSPDILYGYTF. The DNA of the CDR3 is TGTGCCAGCAGCCCTGACATCCTATATGGCTACACCTTC. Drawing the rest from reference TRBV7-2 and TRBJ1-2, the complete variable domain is GAGVSQSPSNKVTEKGKDVELRCDPISGHTALYWYRQSLGQGLEFLIYFQGNSAPDKSGLPSDRFSAERTGGSVSTLTIQRTQQEDSAVYLCASSPDILYGYTFGSGTRLTVV.

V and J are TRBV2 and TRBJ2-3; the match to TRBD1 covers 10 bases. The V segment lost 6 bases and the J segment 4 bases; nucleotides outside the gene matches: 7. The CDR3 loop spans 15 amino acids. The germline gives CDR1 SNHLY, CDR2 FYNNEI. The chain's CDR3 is CASRDDRGLADTQYF. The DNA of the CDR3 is TGTGCCAGCAGAGATGACAGGGGGCTGGCAGATACGCAGTATTTT.

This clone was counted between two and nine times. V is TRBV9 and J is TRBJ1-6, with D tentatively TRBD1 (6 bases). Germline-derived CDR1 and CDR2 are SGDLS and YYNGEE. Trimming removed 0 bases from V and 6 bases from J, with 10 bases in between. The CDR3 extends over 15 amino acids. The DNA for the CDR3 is TGTGCCAGCAGCGTAGAAGGGGGATCTAATTCACCCCTCCACTTT. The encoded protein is CASSVEGGSNSPLHF.

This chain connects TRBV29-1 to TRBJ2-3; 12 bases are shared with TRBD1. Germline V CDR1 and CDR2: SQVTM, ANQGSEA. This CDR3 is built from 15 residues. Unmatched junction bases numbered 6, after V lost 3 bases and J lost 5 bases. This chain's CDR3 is CSVDGTGGREDTQYF. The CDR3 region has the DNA TGCAGCGTTGACGGGACAGGGGGCCGGGAAGATACGCAGTATTTT.

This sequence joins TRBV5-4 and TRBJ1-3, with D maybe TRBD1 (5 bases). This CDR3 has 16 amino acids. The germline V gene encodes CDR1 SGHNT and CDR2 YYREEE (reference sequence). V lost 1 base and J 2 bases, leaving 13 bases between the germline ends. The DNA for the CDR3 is TGTGCCAGCAGCTTGCACCAGGGTCGGGCTGGAAACACCATATATTTT. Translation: CASSLHQGRAGNTIYF.

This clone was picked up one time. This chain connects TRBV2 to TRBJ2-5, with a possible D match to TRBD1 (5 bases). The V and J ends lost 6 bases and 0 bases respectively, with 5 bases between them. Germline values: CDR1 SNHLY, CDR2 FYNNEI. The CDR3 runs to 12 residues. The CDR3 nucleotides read TGTGCCAGCAGGGACAACCAAGAGACCCAGTACTTC. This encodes CASRDNQETQYF. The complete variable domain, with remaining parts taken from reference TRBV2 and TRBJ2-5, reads EPEVTQTPSHQVTQMGQEVILRCVPISNHLYFYWYRQILGQKVEFLVSFYNNEISEKSEIFDDQFSVERPDGSNFTLKIRSTKLEDSAMYFCASRDNQETQYFGPGTRLLVL.

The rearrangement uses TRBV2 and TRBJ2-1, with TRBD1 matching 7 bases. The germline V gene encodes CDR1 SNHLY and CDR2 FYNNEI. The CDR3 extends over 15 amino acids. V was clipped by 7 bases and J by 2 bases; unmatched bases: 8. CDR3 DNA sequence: TGTGCCAGCAAGAAAGGGACAGAGACCTACAATGAGCAGTTCTTC. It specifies CASKKGTETYNEQFF.

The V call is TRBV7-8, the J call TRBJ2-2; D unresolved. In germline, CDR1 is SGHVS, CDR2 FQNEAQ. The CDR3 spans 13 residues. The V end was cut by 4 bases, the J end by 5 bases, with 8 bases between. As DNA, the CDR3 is TGTGCCAGCAGCTCGGCCGGGACCGGGGAGCTGTTTTTT. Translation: CASSSAGTGELFF.

The CDR3 sequence: CASTQQAYEQYF. Here the CDR3 DNA reads TGTGCCAGCACCCAGCAGGCCTACGAGCAGTACTTC. V and J are TRBV2 and TRBJ2-7; no reliable D call. V lost 7 bases and J 2 bases, leaving 9 bases between the germline ends. CDR3 length: 12 residues. CDR1 and CDR2 (germline): SNHLY, FYNNEI. The full variable domain, in which reference TRBV2 and TRBJ2-7 provide the parts outside the CDR3, is EPEVTQTPSHQVTQMGQEVILRCVPISNHLYFYWYRQILGQKVEFLVSFYNNEISEKSEIFDDQFSVERPDGSNFTLKIRSTKLEDSAMYFCASTQQAYEQYFGPGTRLTVT.

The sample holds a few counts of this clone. Here the CDR3 DNA reads TGTGCCAGCGGAATTGCTGGGGGCTTGAACACTGAAGCTTTCTTT. It translates to CASGIAGGLNTEAFF. The V call is TRBV7-9, the J call TRBJ1-1, with D perhaps TRBD1 (6 bases). V was trimmed by 8 bases and J by 0 bases, leaving 16 bases between them. From germline, CDR1 is SEHNR and CDR2 FQNEAQ (reference sequence). The CDR3 is 15 amino acids.

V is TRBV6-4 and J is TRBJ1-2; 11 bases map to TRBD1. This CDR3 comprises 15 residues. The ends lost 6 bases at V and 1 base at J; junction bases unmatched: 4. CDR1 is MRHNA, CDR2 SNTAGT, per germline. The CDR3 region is CASSAGTGGNYGYTF. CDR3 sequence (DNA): TGTGCCAGCAGCGCCGGGACAGGGGGTAACTATGGCTACACCTTC.

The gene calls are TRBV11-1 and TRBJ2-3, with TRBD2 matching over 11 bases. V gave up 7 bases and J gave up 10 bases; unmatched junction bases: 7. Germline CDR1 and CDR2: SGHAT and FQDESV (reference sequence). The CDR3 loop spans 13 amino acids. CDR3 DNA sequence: TGTGCCAGCAACGGACTAGCGGGCGGGCCGCAGTATTTT. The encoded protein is CASNGLAGGPQYF.

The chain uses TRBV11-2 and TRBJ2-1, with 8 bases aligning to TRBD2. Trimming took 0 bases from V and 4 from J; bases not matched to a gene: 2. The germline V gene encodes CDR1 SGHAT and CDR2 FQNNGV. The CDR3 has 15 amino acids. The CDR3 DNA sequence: TGTGCCAGCAGCTTAGATGCGGGAGGATACAATGAGCAGTTCTTC. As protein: CASSLDAGGYNEQFF. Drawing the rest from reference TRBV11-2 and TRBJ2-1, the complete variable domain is EAGVAQSPRYKIIEKRQSVAFWCNPISGHATLYWYQQILGQGPKLLIQFQNNGVVDDSQLPKDRFSAERLKGVDSTLKIQPAKLEDSAVYLCASSLDAGGYNEQFFGPGTRLTVL.

CDR3 sequence (DNA): TGTGCCAGCAGGGGGGCAGGGAGCAACGAGGATGGCTACACCTTC. This gives the protein CASRGAGSNEDGYTF. The chain carries TRBV2 and TRBJ1-2; possibly TRBD1 for D (6 bases). Per germline, CDR1 SNHLY and CDR2 FYNNEI. V was shortened by 6 bases and J by 6 bases, with 20 bases between the two germline ends. The CDR3 runs to 15 residues. The full variable domain, completed using reference TRBV2 and TRBJ1-2, is EPEVTQTPSHQVTQMGQEVILRCVPISNHLYFYWYRQILGQKVEFLVSFYNNEISEKSEIFDDQFSVERPDGSNFTLKIRSTKLEDSAMYFCASRGAGSNEDGYTFGSGTRLTVV.

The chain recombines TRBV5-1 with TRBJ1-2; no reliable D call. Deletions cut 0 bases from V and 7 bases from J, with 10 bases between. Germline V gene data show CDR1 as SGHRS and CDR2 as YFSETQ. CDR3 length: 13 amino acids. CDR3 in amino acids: CASSLEGARGYTF. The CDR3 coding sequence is TGCGCCAGCAGCTTGGAAGGAGCCCGTGGCTACACCTTC. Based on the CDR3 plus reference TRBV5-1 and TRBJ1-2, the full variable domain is KAGVTQTPRYLIKTRGQQVTLSCSPISGHRSVSWYQQTPGQGLQFLFEYFSETQRNKGNFPGRFSGRQFSNSRSEMNVSTLELGDSALYLCASSLEGARGYTFGSGTRLTVV.

CDR3 sequence reads: CASSLVPGEETQYF. Written as DNA, the CDR3 is TGCGCCAGCAGCTTGGTTCCAGGGGAAGAGACCCAGTACTTC. The chain is built from TRBV5-1 and TRBJ2-5; TRBD1 might be the D (6 bases). V was clipped by 0 bases and J by 3 bases, with 9 bases between them. Germline CDR1 is SGHRS and CDR2 is YFSETQ. This CDR3 is built from 14 residues.

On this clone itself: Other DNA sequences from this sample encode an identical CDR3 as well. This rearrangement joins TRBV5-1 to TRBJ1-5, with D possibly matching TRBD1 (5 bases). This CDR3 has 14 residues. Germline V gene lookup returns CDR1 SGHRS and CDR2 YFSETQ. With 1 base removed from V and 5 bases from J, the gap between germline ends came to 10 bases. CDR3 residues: CASSLTGGDQPQHF. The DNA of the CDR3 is TGCGCCAGCAGCTTGACGGGGGGGGATCAGCCCCAGCATTTT.

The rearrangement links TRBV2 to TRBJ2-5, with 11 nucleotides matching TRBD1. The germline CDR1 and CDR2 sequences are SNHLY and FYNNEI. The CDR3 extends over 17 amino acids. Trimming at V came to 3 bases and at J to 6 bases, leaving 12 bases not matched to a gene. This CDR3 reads CASSEIQSGTGGKTQYF. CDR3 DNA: TGTGCCAGCAGTGAGATACAATCCGGGACAGGGGGGAAGACCCAGTACTTC. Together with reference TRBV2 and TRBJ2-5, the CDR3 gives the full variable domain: EPEVTQTPSHQVTQMGQEVILRCVPISNHLYFYWYRQILGQKVEFLVSFYNNEISEKSEIFDDQFSVERPDGSNFTLKIRSTKLEDSAMYFCASSEIQSGTGGKTQYFGPGTRLLVL.

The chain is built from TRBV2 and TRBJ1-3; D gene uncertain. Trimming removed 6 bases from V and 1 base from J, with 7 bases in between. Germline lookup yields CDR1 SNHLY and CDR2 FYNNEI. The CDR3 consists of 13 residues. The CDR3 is CASSPSSGNTIYF. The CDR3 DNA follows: TGTGCCAGCAGCCCCAGTTCTGGAAACACCATATATTTT.